The following is a T cell receptor beta chain sequence with its context. Its target is unknown. This CDR3 is built from 11 residues. Germline CDR1 GTSNPN, CDR2 SVGIG (reference sequence). The ends were cut back, 3 bases at V and 4 bases at J, with 4 bases in the middle. Sequencing was performed with immunoSEQ multiplex PCR; in TCRdb, only in-frame clones are kept and a portion is missing. The sample holds 320,000 or so clones, 85% to 90% seen once. This entry is derived from a study of Ad26.COV2.S vaccination and SARS-CoV-2 variants. In the study overall: Ad26.COV2.S was injected intramuscularly once or twice, 56 days apart. Study-wide results and caveats: Considerable breadth of spike-specific CD8+ and CD4+ T cell responses has reportedly been documented following vaccination.

Stated treatment: around 19 received Ad26.COV2.S at low or high dose, single or two shots; 5 received placebo; per-sample allocation not given. Sampling occurred on day 63 after the first vaccine or placebo injection. Whoever gave the sample was an adult aged 18-55 years in Boston. The source was peripheral blood, collected in a trial of Ad26.COV2.S vaccine versus placebo. The clonotype originates from a person between 18 and 65 years old who received the Ad26.COV2.S COVID-19 vaccine or a placebo. The rearrangement joins TRBV30 to TRBJ2-1; D unclear. The CDR3 spells CAWRQYNEQFF. CDR3 nucleotide sequence: TGTGCCTGGAGACAGTACAATGAGCAGTTCTTC.